This TCR beta chain comes out of a study of control samples from healthy donors and cancer patients. CDR3 length: 16 amino acids. The germline V gene encodes CDR1 SEHNR and CDR2 FQNEAQ (reference sequence). V shed 0 bases and J 2 bases; nucleotides not matched to a gene: 6. TCRdb keeps only in-frame clones here, not all; method: immunoSEQ multiplex PCR. The data contain over 100,000 clones, approximately 88% of them singletons. This clonotype was sampled from a man aged 35 to 55 in good health. The sequencing sample was made of blood. The rearrangement joins TRBV7-9 to TRBJ1-2, with 7 positions matching TRBD1. The CDR3 sequence: CASSLALGQANYGYTF. CDR3 sequence (DNA): TGTGCCAGCAGCTTAGCGCTTGGACAGGCGAACTATGGCTACACCTTC.